This entry lists 18 T cell receptor beta chains sequenced from one sample in a study of T cells in Graves' hyperthyroidism and ophthalmopathy. Regions amplified from RNA transcripts were the TCR beta CDR3 regions. The HTBI primer set served for first-round RT-PCR of the TCR CDR3. TCRdb re-called the multiplex PCR reads with MiXCR, one entry per CDR3 protein. The sample lists some 600,000 distinct CDR3 sequences, 11% to 15% occurring once. The specimen was blood. These receptors were collected from a woman aged 25 to 39 with Graves' hyperthyroidism that later progressed to Graves' ophthalmopathy.

This clonotype was detected many times. The gene calls are TRBV15 and TRBJ2-1; 7 nucleotides align to TRBD2. With 3 bases clipped from V and 7 bases from J, the junction kept 9 bases outside the gene matches. Germline CDR1 and CDR2: LNHNV and YYDKDF (reference sequence). CDR3 length: 15 residues. CDR3 nucleotides: TGTGCCACCAGCAGGGGCGGGAGTATTATGAATGAGCAGTTCTTC. It translates to CATSRGGSIMNEQFF.

This clonotype was seen many times. The chain carries TRBV24-1 and TRBJ2-6, with a possible D match to TRBD1 (6 bases). The V and J ends lost 4 bases and 2 bases respectively, with 14 bases between them. The V gene's germline CDR1 is KGHDR and CDR2 SFDVKD. This CDR3 comprises 17 residues. The DNA for the CDR3 is TGTGCCACCAGTGAAGAGGGGGTTGGTGCTGGGGCCAACGTCCTGACTTTC. Translating gives CATSEEGVGAGANVLTF.

On this clonotype itself: A much larger clone lies a single base off, so this may be a read error. V and J are TRBV28 and TRBJ2-1, with 8 bases fitting TRBD2. V was pared by 6 bases and J by 4 bases, with 11 bases of the junction left unmatched. The germline CDR1 and CDR2 sequences are MDHEN and SYDVKM. This CDR3 contains 16 residues. The CDR3 here is CASSVGSGRSYNEQFF. CDR3 nucleotides: TGTGCCAGCAGCGTAGGGAGCGGGAGATCTTACAATGAGCAGTTCTTC.

This clonotype was detected only a few times. The CDR3 region is CASSTPGQHNQPQHF. In DNA, the CDR3 is TGTGCCAGCAGTACTCCGGGACAGCACAATCAGCCCCAGCATTTT. The chain employs TRBV2 and TRBJ1-5, with 7 bases identical to TRBD1. V was clipped by 5 bases and J by 3 bases; unmatched bases: 7. The length of the CDR3 is 15 residues. Germline CDR1 reads SNHLY; CDR2 reads FYNNEI.

This clonotype came up a few times. The genes are TRBV5-1 and TRBJ1-2, with TRBD1 as a possible D gene (6 bases). The CDR3 spans 14 residues. Per the germline V gene, CDR1 is SGHRS and CDR2 is YFSETQ. V lost 1 base and J 3 bases, leaving 10 bases between the germline ends. The CDR3 bases are TGCGCCAGCAGCTTGACAGGGCCCTACTATGGCTACACCTTC. It specifies CASSLTGPYYGYTF.

V gene TRBV7-2 combines with J gene TRBJ2-5; 13 bases fit TRBD2. V was clipped by 7 bases and J by 3 bases; unmatched bases: 5. Looked up from germline, CDR1 is SGHTA and CDR2 is FQGNSA. The CDR3 is 15 residues long. The CDR3 nucleotides read TGTGCCAGCACCTCAGGACTAGCGGGAGAAGAGACCCAGTACTTC. This encodes CASTSGLAGEETQYF.

This clonotype was counted many times. The rearrangement uses TRBV20-1 and TRBJ2-5; TRBD1 might be the D (6 bases). The CDR3 totals 13 residues. Trimming removed 7 bases at V and 2 bases at J, with 14 bases between. Looked up from germline, CDR1 is DFQATT and CDR2 is SNEGSKA (reference sequence). CDR3 amino acids: CSGQDRYQETQYF. The DNA of the CDR3 is TGCAGTGGGCAAGACAGGTATCAAGAGACCCAGTACTTC.

The V and J genes are TRBV3-1 and TRBJ2-1; 11 positions match TRBD2. Germline trimming cut 3 bases from V and 7 bases from J; bases unmatched to any gene: 11. Germline loops: CDR1 LGHDT, CDR2 YNNKEL (reference sequence). This CDR3 comprises 17 residues. CDR3 sequence reads: CASSHGLGLAVGNEQFF. Written as DNA, the CDR3 is TGTGCCAGCAGCCACGGTCTGGGACTAGCGGTGGGTAATGAGCAGTTCTTC.

The chain employs TRBV7-9 and TRBJ2-3, with a possible D match to TRBD2 (5 bases). This CDR3 has 14 residues. Germline lookup yields CDR1 SEHNR and CDR2 FQNEAQ (reference sequence). Trimming stripped 3 bases from V and 5 bases from J, with 12 bases between. The CDR3 here is CASSFGRTQDTQYF. CDR3 sequence (DNA): TGTGCCAGCAGCTTTGGGCGGACTCAAGATACGCAGTATTTT.

J is TRBJ2-7 and V is TRBV4-1, with 9 bases lining up with TRBD1. The CDR3 covers 15 residues. Germline CDR1 is MGHRA and CDR2 is YSYEKL. With V trimmed by 5 bases and J by 2 bases, 7 bases remained unmatched. The CDR3 region is CASSDTGTGPYEQYF. CDR3 coding DNA: TGCGCCAGCAGCGATACTGGGACAGGGCCCTACGAGCAGTACTTC.

In its sample, this clonotype was seen a few times. The CDR3 nucleotides are TGTGCCAGCACCTTGACTAGCTACCCTAACAATGAGCAGTTCTTC. Its protein product is CASTLTSYPNNEQFF. The rearrangement uses TRBV2 and TRBJ2-1; 7 positions match TRBD2. After removal of 7 bases from V and 5 bases from J, the junction contained 11 bases not matched to a gene. Germline assignment: CDR1 SNHLY and CDR2 FYNNEI. The CDR3 covers 15 residues.

This clonotype was detected only a few times. A junction boundary mismatches the germline segment, possibly from a read error. The chain uses TRBV6-2 or TRBV6-3 and TRBJ2-7, with a weak D call TRBD2 (5 bases). This CDR3 comprises 13 residues. Germline-derived CDR1 and CDR2 are MNHEY and SVGEGT. The DNA of the CDR3 is TGTGTCAGCACCTGGGTCGGGAACTACGAGCAGTACTTC. Its protein is CVSTWVGNYEQYF.

This clonotype was found many times. This chain links TRBV27 with TRBJ1-5, with 9 bases fitting TRBD1. Germline values: CDR1 MNHEY, CDR2 SMNVEV (reference sequence). The CDR3 loop spans 19 amino acids. V shed 5 bases and J 2 bases; nucleotides not matched to a gene: 16. CDR3 DNA: TGTGCCAGCAGTCCAGACAGCCTACAGGGGGCGTCCGGCAATCAGCCCCAGCATTTT. Encoded protein: CASSPDSLQGASGNQPQHF.

Details on this clonotype: The junction does not match germline at one end; this may be a read error. The chain combines TRBV7-9 with TRBJ2-5; D remains unclear. This CDR3 comprises 11 residues. CDR1 is SEHNR and CDR2 is FQNEAQ in the germline V gene (reference sequence). The CDR3 is CASSLGTSLDF. CDR3 sequence (DNA): TGTGCCAGCAGCTTAGGGACCTCCTTGGACTTC.

This clonotype appeared many times. The gene calls are TRBV29-1 and TRBJ2-1; D may be TRBD2 (5 bases). CDR3 length: 10 residues. Germline V gene data show CDR1 as SQVTM and CDR2 as ANQGSEA. V shed 6 bases and J shed 6 bases, with 6 bases lying between them. The CDR3 coding sequence is TGCAGCGTCGAGGGCAATGAGCAGTTCTTC. Protein sequence: CSVEGNEQFF.

The chain recombines TRBV7-9 with TRBJ1-4; D gene ambiguous. Germline-derived CDR1 and CDR2 are SEHNR and FQNEAQ (reference sequence). Trimming removed 0 bases from V and 8 bases from J, with 13 bases in between. The CDR3 length is 15 residues. CDR3 nucleotides: TGTGCCAGCAGCTTAGCGGAATCAGTTCAGGAAAAACTGTTTTTT. Its translation: CASSLAESVQEKLFF.

This sequence joins TRBV7-8 and TRBJ1-1; D is undetermined. The CDR3 runs to 12 residues. Germline V lookup: CDR1 SGHVS, CDR2 FQNEAQ. Trimming took off 2 bases at V and 6 bases at J, with 7 bases between the two ends. CDR3 sequence (DNA): TGTGCCAGCAGCTTAATTGACGCTGAAGCTTTCTTT. It yields the protein CASSLIDAEAFF.

There are a few counts of this clonotype. The rearrangement uses TRBV12-3 or TRBV12-4 and TRBJ2-1; TRBD2 matches at 11 bases. After removal of 5 bases from V and 4 bases from J, the junction contained 7 bases not matched to a gene. The CDR3 is 16 residues long. The DNA for the CDR3 is TGTGCCAGCAGTCTCCTGACTAGCGGGGTATACAATGAGCAGTTCTTC. Its protein is CASSLLTSGVYNEQFF.